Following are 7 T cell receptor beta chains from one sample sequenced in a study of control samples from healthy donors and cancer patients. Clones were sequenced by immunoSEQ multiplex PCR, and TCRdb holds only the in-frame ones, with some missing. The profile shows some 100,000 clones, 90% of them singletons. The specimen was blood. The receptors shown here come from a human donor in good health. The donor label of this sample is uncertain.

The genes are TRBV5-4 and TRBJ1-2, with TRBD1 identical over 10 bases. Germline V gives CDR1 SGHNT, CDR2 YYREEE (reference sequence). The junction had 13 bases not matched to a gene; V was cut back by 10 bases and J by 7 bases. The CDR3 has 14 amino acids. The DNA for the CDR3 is TGTGCCGTTGCCGGGACAGGGGTAGGTCCTGGCTACACCTTC. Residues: CAVAGTGVGPGYTF. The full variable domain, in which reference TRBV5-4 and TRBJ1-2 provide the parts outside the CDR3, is ETGVTQSPTHLIKTRGQQVTLRCSSQSGHNTVSWYQQALGQGPQFIFQYYREEENGRGNFPPRFSGLQFPNYSSELNVNALELDDSALYLCAVAGTGVGPGYTFGSGTRLTVV.

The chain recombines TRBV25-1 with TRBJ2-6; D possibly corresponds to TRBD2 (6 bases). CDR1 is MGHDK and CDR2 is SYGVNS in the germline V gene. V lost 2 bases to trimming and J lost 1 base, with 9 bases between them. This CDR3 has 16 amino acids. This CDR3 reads CASSEMGGSGANVLTF. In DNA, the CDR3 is TGTGCCAGCAGTGAAATGGGGGGATCTGGGGCCAACGTCCTGACTTTC.

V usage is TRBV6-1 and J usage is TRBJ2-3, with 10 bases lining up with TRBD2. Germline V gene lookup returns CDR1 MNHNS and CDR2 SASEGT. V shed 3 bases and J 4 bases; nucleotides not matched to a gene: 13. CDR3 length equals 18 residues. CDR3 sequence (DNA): TGTGCCAGCAGTGAGAGGCCTAATAGCGGGGGGCTGGCAGATACGCAGTATTTT. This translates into CASSERPNSGGLADTQYF.

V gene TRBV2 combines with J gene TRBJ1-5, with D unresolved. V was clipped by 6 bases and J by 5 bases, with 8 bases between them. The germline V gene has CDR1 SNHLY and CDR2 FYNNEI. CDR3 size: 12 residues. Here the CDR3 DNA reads TGTGCCAGCAGACCCGACGATCAGCCCCAGCATTTT. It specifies CASRPDDQPQHF.

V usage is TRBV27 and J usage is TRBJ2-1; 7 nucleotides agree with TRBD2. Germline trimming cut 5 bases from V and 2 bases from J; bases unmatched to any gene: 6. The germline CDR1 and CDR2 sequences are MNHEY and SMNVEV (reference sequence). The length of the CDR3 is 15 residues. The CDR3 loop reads CASSLDGGTYNEQFF. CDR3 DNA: TGTGCCAGCAGTCTTGACGGGGGGACCTACAATGAGCAGTTCTTC.

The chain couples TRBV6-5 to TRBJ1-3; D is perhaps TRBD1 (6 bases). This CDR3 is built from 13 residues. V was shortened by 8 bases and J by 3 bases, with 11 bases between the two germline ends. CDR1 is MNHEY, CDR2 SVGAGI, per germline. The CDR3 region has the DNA TGTGCCAGCCAACAGGGACTTGGAAACACCATATATTTT. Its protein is CASQQGLGNTIYF.

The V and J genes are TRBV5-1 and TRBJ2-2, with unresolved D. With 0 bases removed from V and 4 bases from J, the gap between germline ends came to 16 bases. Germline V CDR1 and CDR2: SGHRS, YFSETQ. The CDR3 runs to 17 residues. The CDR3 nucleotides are TGCGCCAGCAGCTTGGTAGGGCCCGCAGCCCCCACCGGGGAGCTGTTTTTT. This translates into CASSLVGPAAPTGELFF. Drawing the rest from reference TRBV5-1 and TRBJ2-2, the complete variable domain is KAGVTQTPRYLIKTRGQQVTLSCSPISGHRSVSWYQQTPGQGLQFLFEYFSETQRNKGNFPGRFSGRQFSNSRSEMNVSTLELGDSALYLCASSLVGPAAPTGELFFGEGSRLTVL.